Listed below are T cell receptor beta chains from one sample, sequenced in a study of T cell responses to AZD1222 COVID-19 vaccine. The assay was immunoSEQ multiplex PCR, and TCRdb's table has in-frame clones only and misses some. The table includes about 110,000 clones, 75% to 90% detected once. The sequences come from peripheral blood, collected on day 0 of AZD1222 vaccination. These receptors were taken from an adult in good health. The CDR3 runs from the conserved cysteine through the conserved F or W. Each record gives: V gene, clone size, D gene, J gene, CDR3 protein, CDR3 DNA. A D gene is named only where the DNA matches it firmly. Only some rows state a clone size, as once, few, many or a class for expanded clones.

v_gene: TRBV4-1; abundance: .; d_gene: .; j_gene: TRBJ1-5; CDR3aa: CASSPLNSNQPQHF; CDR3nt: TGCGCCAGCAGCCCCCTTAATAGCAATCAGCCCCAGCATTTT
v_gene: TRBV4-1; abundance: .; d_gene: TRBD1; j_gene: TRBJ1-5; CDR3aa: CASSLNTGTGLSGTQHF; CDR3nt: TGCGCCAGCAGCCTAAATACCGGGACAGGGCTTAGCGGGACCCAGCATTTT
v_gene: TRBV6-5; abundance: .; d_gene: .; j_gene: TRBJ2-5; CDR3aa: CASSQQIQETQYF; CDR3nt: TGTGCCAGCAGTCAACAGATCCAAGAGACCCAGTACTTC
v_gene: TRBV29-1; abundance: .; d_gene: TRBD1; j_gene: TRBJ2-1; CDR3aa: CSVSEGAYNEQFF; CDR3nt: TGCAGCGTTTCCGAGGGGGCATACAATGAGCAGTTCTTC
v_gene: TRBV4-2; abundance: .; d_gene: TRBD2; j_gene: TRBJ2-1; CDR3aa: CASSHASGGTYNEQFF; CDR3nt: TGTGCCAGCAGCCACGCTAGCGGGGGGACCTACAATGAGCAGTTCTTC
v_gene: TRBV20-1; abundance: .; d_gene: .; j_gene: TRBJ1-1; CDR3aa: CSAPGNTEAFF; CDR3nt: TGCAGTGCCCCAGGGAACACTGAAGCTTTCTTT
v_gene: TRBV15; abundance: .; d_gene: TRBD2; j_gene: TRBJ2-1; CDR3aa: CATSRDLAGGYNEQFF; CDR3nt: TGTGCCACCAGCAGAGACCTGGCGGGAGGATACAATGAGCAGTTCTTC
v_gene: TRBV5-1; abundance: .; d_gene: .; j_gene: TRBJ1-2; CDR3aa: CASSPGGGTNYGYTF; CDR3nt: TGCGCCAGCAGCCCCGGAGGGGGGACCAACTATGGCTACACCTTC
v_gene: TRBV3-1/TRBV3-2; abundance: .; d_gene: TRBD1; j_gene: TRBJ1-1; CDR3aa: CASSPLGQGERKNTEAFF; CDR3nt: TGTGCCAGCAGCCCCCTCGGACAGGGAGAGAGGAAGAACACTGAAGCTTTCTTT
v_gene: TRBV18; abundance: .; d_gene: .; j_gene: TRBJ2-5; CDR3aa: CASSPEIQETQYF; CDR3nt: TGTGCCAGCTCACCAGAGATCCAAGAGACCCAGTACTTC
v_gene: TRBV5-1; abundance: .; d_gene: TRBD1; j_gene: TRBJ2-7; CDR3aa: CASRNTPTGAENEQYF; CDR3nt: TGCGCCAGCAGGAACACCCCAACAGGGGCTGAGAACGAGCAGTACTTC
v_gene: TRBV6-4; abundance: .; d_gene: .; j_gene: TRBJ1-2; CDR3aa: CASSEPGRPPAYGYTF; CDR3nt: TGTGCCAGCAGTGAGCCCGGGAGACCACCAGCTTATGGCTACACCTTC
v_gene: TRBV4-3; abundance: .; d_gene: TRBD1; j_gene: TRBJ1-2; CDR3aa: CASSRDPGQASYGYTF; CDR3nt: TGCGCCAGCAGCCGAGACCCGGGACAGGCCTCCTATGGCTACACCTTC
v_gene: TRBV2; abundance: .; d_gene: .; j_gene: TRBJ1-3; CDR3aa: CASSLQESGNTIYF; CDR3nt: TGTGCCAGCAGTTTACAGGAATCTGGAAACACCATATATTTT
v_gene: TRBV6-5; abundance: .; d_gene: TRBD2; j_gene: TRBJ2-1; CDR3aa: CASSKPLANNEQFF; CDR3nt: TGTGCCAGCAGTAAACCACTAGCGAACAATGAGCAGTTCTTC
v_gene: TRBV4-2; abundance: .; d_gene: .; j_gene: TRBJ2-7; CDR3aa: CASSQFPGSGYEQYF; CDR3nt: TGTGCCAGCAGCCAGTTTCCCGGGTCGGGCTACGAGCAGTACTTC
v_gene: TRBV6-2/TRBV6-3; abundance: once; d_gene: TRBD1; j_gene: TRBJ1-2; CDR3aa: CASSAGQIYGYTF; CDR3nt: TGTGCCAGCAGTGCGGGACAGATCTATGGCTACACCTTC
v_gene: TRBV5-4; abundance: .; d_gene: TRBD1; j_gene: TRBJ2-3; CDR3aa: CASYRDRGSDTQYF; CDR3nt: TGTGCCAGCTACCGGGACAGGGGATCAGATACGCAGTATTTT
v_gene: TRBV4-3; abundance: .; d_gene: .; j_gene: TRBJ1-5; CDR3aa: CASSQGWGSDQPQHF; CDR3nt: TGCGCCAGCAGCCAAGGGTGGGGTTCGGATCAGCCCCAGCATTTT
v_gene: TRBV4-1; abundance: .; d_gene: .; j_gene: TRBJ2-7; CDR3aa: CASSQDSRQSYEQYF; CDR3nt: TGCGCCAGCAGCCAAGACTCGCGGCAATCCTACGAGCAGTACTTC